The 5 T cell receptor beta chains reported below all come from one sample, sequenced in a study of T cells in Graves' hyperthyroidism and ophthalmopathy. What was amplified from RNA transcripts were TCR beta CDR3 regions. Researchers ran a first-round RT-PCR on the TCR CDR3 using the HTBI primer set. TCRdb re-derived calls from the multiplex PCR reads in MiXCR, one entry per CDR3 protein. The data contain approximately 590,000 distinct CDR3 sequences, approximately 14% of them singletons. Input material: blood. The receptors stem from a woman younger than 45 with Graves' hyperthyroidism.

This rearrangement joins TRBV6-6 to TRBJ2-3; D assignment may be TRBD1 or TRBD2 (5 bases each). CDR1 and CDR2 (germline): MNHNY, SVGAGI (reference sequence). There are 15 residues in the CDR3. The V end lost 2 bases, the J end lost 4 bases, and 13 bases lay between the germline ends. The chain's CDR3 is CASSYEGPGADTQYF. The CDR3 region has the DNA TGTGCCAGCAGTTACGAGGGGCCTGGCGCAGATACGCAGTATTTT.

This clonotype was seen ten or more times. This sequence joins TRBV7-2 and TRBJ2-5, with 9 bases aligning to TRBD2. V lost 2 bases to trimming and J lost 5 bases; unmatched junction nucleotides: 3. This CDR3 spans 14 amino acids. Germline V gene data show CDR1 as SGHTA and CDR2 as FQGNSA. The CDR3 loop reads CASSLIAGGETQYF. In DNA form, the CDR3 reads TGTGCCAGCAGCTTAATCGCGGGAGGGGAGACCCAGTACTTC.

Ten or more counts support this clonotype. The V call is TRBV12-5, the J call TRBJ2-7, with unresolved D. This CDR3 has 14 amino acids. Per the germline V gene, CDR1 is LGHNT and CDR2 is FRNRAP. Trimming shortened V by 5 bases and J by 2 bases, and 13 bases separated the two germline ends. The CDR3 spells CASGPSHAAYEQYF. The CDR3 DNA reads TGTGCTAGTGGTCCATCACACGCGGCCTACGAGCAGTACTTC.

This clonotype came up many times. V usage is TRBV2 and J usage is TRBJ2-3; 11 nucleotides align to TRBD2. The CDR3 loop spans 15 amino acids. Germline V lookup: CDR1 SNHLY, CDR2 FYNNEI. V lost 2 bases to trimming and J lost 6 bases; unmatched junction nucleotides: 4. The CDR3 is CASSELAGGRDTQYF. CDR3 in DNA: TGTGCCAGCAGTGAACTAGCGGGAGGAAGGGATACGCAGTATTTT.

The table lists this clonotype with many counts. The chain links TRBV7-9 to TRBJ2-1; 16 nucleotides agree with TRBD2. J was trimmed by 3 bases and V by 0 bases; bases with no gene match: 5. Germline CDR1 is SEHNR and CDR2 is FQNEAQ (reference sequence). The length of the CDR3 is 19 residues. This CDR3 reads CASSLAGTSGRGNYNEQFF. CDR3 nucleotides: TGTGCCAGCAGCTTAGCCGGGACTAGCGGGAGGGGGAACTACAATGAGCAGTTCTTC.